Listed below are T cell receptor beta chains from one sample, sequenced in a study of early T cells in non-severe SARS-CoV-2 infection. MiXCR, applied by TCRdb to the 5' RACE reads, yields one record per CDR3 protein. The sample lists roughly 43,000 distinct CDR3 sequences; about a quarter were seen once. The sample was whole blood, taken at baseline. Every receptor here comes from an adult who was a healthcare worker with PCR-confirmed SARS-CoV-2 infection or an uninfected control (not recorded which). The CDR3 runs from the conserved cysteine through the conserved F or W. D genes are given only for firm matches. Rows may omit the clone size; those that give it use once, few, many or a size class.

-,-,TRBJ2-4,TRBV20-1,CSATSYLAKNIQYF,TGCAGTGCTACCAGCTACCTAGCCAAAAACATTCAGTACTTC
-,-,TRBJ1-5,TRBV10-2,CASSEPDIEPQHF,TGCGCCAGCAGTGAGCCCGACATCGAGCCCCAGCATTTT
few,-,TRBJ1-1,TRBV29-1,CSVSAAVNTEAFF,TGCAGCGTGTCCGCGGCTGTGAACACTGAAGCTTTCTTT
-,-,TRBJ2-7,TRBV20-1,CSAGSYEQYF,TGCAGTGCTGGGTCCTACGAGCAGTACTTC
few,-,TRBJ2-7,TRBV7-9,CASSSGTDALKQYF,TGTGCCAGCAGCTCCGGGACCGATGCTCTCAAGCAGTACTTC
-,TRBD1,TRBJ1-6,TRBV6-1,CATLDRGYSPLHF,TGTGCCACCCTAGACAGGGGTTACTCACCCCTCCACTTT
-,TRBD2,TRBJ2-3,TRBV7-2,CASSPSGGKGADTQYF,TGTGCCAGCAGCCCCAGCGGGGGGAAAGGAGCAGATACGCAGTATTTT
-,-,TRBJ2-1,TRBV5-1,CASSLSARNEQFF,TGCGCCAGCAGCTTATCTGCACGCAATGAGCAGTTCTTC
few,TRBD1,TRBJ1-5,TRBV25-1,CASAGQGANQPQHF,TGTGCCAGCGCGGGACAGGGGGCAAATCAGCCCCAGCATTTT
-,-,TRBJ2-1,TRBV6-2/TRBV6-3,CASSYSNEQFF,TGTGCCAGCAGTTACTCCAATGAGCAGTTCTTC
many,TRBD1,TRBJ2-3,TRBV7-9,CATTGTGSTDTQYF,TGTGCCACGACCGGGACAGGGAGCACAGATACGCAGTATTTT
-,-,TRBJ2-7,TRBV29-1,CSVVGNSYEQYF,TGCAGCGTTGTAGGTAACTCCTACGAGCAGTACTTC
-,-,TRBJ1-1,TRBV7-8,CASTWNPTEAFF,TGTGCCAGCACCTGGAACCCCACTGAAGCTTTCTTT
-,TRBD1,TRBJ2-3,TRBV9,CASSPLQGADTQYF,TGTGCCAGCAGCCCTCTTCAGGGGGCAGATACGCAGTATTTT
-,-,TRBJ2-1,TRBV7-2,CASSPSYNEQFF,TGTGCCAGCAGCCCGTCCTACAATGAGCAGTTCTTC
-,TRBD1,TRBJ2-7,TRBV27,CASSRQGSYEQYF,TGTGCCAGCAGTCGACAGGGTTCCTACGAGCAGTACTTC
few,TRBD2,TRBJ2-3,TRBV9,CASSVGTTTDTQYF,TGTGCCAGCAGCGTCGGGACTACCACAGATACGCAGTATTTT